This T cell receptor beta chain was obtained from a study of shared clonotypes between healthy human individuals. Germline V gene lookup returns CDR1 SGDLS and CDR2 YYNGEE. The CDR3 spans 15 residues. V was pared by 0 bases and J by 4 bases, with 12 bases between. Only in-frame clones appear in the TCRdb table, and some are missing; sequencing was by immunoSEQ multiplex PCR. Among some 1,400,000 clones, 95% to 97% were seen once, and the ten largest hold over 1%. The source material was naive CD4+ T cells sorted from blood. Described subset: CD45RA+ positively selected. The rearrangement joins TRBV9 to TRBJ2-3; TRBD2 might be the D (5 bases). The receptor was derived from a man under 40 in good health. The CDR3 region is CASSVGESRSDTQYF. CDR3 sequence (DNA): TGTGCCAGCAGCGTAGGGGAGTCACGATCAGATACGCAGTATTTT. The full variable domain, its missing parts supplied by reference TRBV9 and TRBJ2-3, is DSGVTQTPKHLITATGQRVTLRCSPRSGDLSVYWYQQSLDQGLQFLIQYYNGEERAKGNILERFSAQQFPDLHSELNLSSLELGDSALYFCASSVGESRSDTQYFGPGTRLTVL.